The following is a T cell receptor (beta chain) sequence with its context. Across about 22 US areas, participants ranged in age from about 18 to 100 years. Authors' methods: Scientists estimated how many nucleated cells there were by amplifying reference gene primers. Only in-frame clones appear in the TCRdb table, and some are missing; sequencing was by immunoSEQ multiplex PCR. V and J calls and clone size are copied from that table; D and trimming were computed from the DNA. The sample comprises around 230,000 clones, over 85% of which are singletons, and 4% rests with the top ten. The source of the sample is a study of blood T cell repertoires in COVID-19. Turning to the study itself: PBMCs, B-cell-depleted T cells, or T cells were the source of the cDNA or gDNA that made up the material.

This CDR3 has 12 residues. The V gene lost 6 bases and the J gene lost 7 bases, with 7 bases spanning the gap. Looked up from germline, CDR1 is MNHNY and CDR2 is SVGAGI (reference sequence). The sequence was obtained from a woman aged 25 to 39 with acute COVID-19. Sequenced material: PBMCs or T cells enriched from blood (not recorded which). The J gene is TRBJ1-6, the V gene TRBV6-6; D remains unclear. The CDR3, as DNA: TGTGCCAGCAGGTCGGGGAATTCACCCCTCCACTTT. Amino acids: CASRSGNSPLHF.